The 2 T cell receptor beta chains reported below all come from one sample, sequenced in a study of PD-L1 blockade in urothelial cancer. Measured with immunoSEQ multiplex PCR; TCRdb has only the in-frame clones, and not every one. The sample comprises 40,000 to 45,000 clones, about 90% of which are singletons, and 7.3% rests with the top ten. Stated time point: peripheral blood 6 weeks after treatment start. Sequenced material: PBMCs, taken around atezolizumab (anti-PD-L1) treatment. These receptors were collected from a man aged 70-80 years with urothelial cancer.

CDR3 sequence reads: CASSLESSNRGTQYF. The DNA of the CDR3 is TGTGCCAGCAGCTTAGAATCCTCAAATCGGGGGACCCAGTACTTC. The chain has TRBV11-2 and TRBJ2-5; weak D call: TRBD2 (5 bases). The CDR3 loop spans 15 amino acids. Trimming shortened V by 0 bases and J by 7 bases, and 15 bases separated the two germline ends. Germline V gene lookup returns CDR1 SGHAT and CDR2 FQNNGV.

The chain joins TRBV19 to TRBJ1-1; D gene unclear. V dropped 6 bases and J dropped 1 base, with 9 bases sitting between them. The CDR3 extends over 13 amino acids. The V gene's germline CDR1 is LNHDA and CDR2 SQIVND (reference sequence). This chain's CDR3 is CASSDIGNTEAFF. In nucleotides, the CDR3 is TGTGCCAGTAGCGACATCGGGAACACTGAAGCTTTCTTT.